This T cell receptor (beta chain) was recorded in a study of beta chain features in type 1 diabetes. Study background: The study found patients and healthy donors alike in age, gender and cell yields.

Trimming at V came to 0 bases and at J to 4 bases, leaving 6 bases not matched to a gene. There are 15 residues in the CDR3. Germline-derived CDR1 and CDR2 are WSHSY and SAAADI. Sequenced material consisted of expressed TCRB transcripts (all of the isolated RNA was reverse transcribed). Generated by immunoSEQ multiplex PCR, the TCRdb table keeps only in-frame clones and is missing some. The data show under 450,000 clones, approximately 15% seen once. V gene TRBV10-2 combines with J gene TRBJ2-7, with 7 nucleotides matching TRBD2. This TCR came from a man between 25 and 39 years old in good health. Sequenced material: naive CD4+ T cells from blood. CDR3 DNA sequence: TGCGCCAGCAGTGAGTCGCCTAGCGGTCCATACGAGCAGTACTTC. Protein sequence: CASSESPSGPYEQYF.